This T cell receptor (beta chain) was identified during a study of radiation and T cells in renal cell carcinoma. Study-level points and caveats: No pretreatment tumor biopsies were available for baseline clonotypes. Top tumor clonotypes rose in blood 2 weeks post-radiation, then contracted.

Comments on this clone: Its antigen is not identified.

The V gene lost 7 bases and the J gene lost 5 bases, with 18 bases spanning the gap. Germline assignment: CDR1 SNHLY and CDR2 FYNNEI. The CDR3 spans 14 residues. Produced via immunoSEQ multiplex PCR; TCRdb's table is partial and in-frame only. Seen here are 100,000 to 150,000 clones, roughly four fifths observed once, and the top ten hold approximately 3%. As to time point: baseline pretreatment blood. Treatment indicated: 15 Gy SBRT to primary tumor, nephrectomy 4 weeks later. The tumor was a clear cell renal cell carcinoma. J is TRBJ2-7 and V is TRBV2, with TRBD1 as a possible D gene (6 bases). The receptor's source is a woman aged 55-69 years with renal cell carcinoma. The input for sequencing was blood, taken from a patient whose treatment included radiotherapy and nephrectomy. CDR3 nucleotide sequence: TGTGCCAGCAATTCCTTTATTGGGGGCAACGAGCAGTACTTC. It yields the protein CASNSFIGGNEQYF.